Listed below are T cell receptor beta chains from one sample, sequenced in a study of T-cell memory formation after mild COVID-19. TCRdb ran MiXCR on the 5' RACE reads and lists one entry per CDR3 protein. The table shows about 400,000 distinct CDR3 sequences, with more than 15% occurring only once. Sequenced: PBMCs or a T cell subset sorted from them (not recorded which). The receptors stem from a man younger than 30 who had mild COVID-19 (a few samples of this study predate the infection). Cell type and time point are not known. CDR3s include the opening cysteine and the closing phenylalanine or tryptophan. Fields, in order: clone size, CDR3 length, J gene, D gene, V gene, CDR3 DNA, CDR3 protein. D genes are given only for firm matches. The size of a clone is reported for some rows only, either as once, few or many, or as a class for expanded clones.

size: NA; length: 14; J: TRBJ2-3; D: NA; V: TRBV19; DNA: TGTGCCAGTAGCCCTCTCGGGGGGCAAGATACGCAGTATTTT; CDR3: CASSPLGGQDTQYF
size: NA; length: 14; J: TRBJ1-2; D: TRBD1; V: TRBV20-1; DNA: TGCAGTGCTACAAGACAGGGAGCTAACTATGGCTACACCTTC; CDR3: CSATRQGANYGYTF
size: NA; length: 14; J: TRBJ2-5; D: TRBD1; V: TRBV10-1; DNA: TGCGCCAGCAGTAATGACAGGGTAGGAGAGACCCAGTACTTC; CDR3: CASSNDRVGETQYF
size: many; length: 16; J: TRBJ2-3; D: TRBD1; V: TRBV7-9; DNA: TGTGCCAGCAGCTCCTGGACAGGGGGCGAGACAGATACGCAGTATTTT; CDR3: CASSSWTGGETDTQYF
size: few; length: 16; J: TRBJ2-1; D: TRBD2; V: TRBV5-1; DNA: TGCGCCAGCAGTCGAGGACTAGCGGCCTCCTACAATGAGCAGTTCTTC; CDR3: CASSRGLAASYNEQFF
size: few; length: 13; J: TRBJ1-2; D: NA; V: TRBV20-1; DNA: TGCAGTGCTTCGGGACGCCTGGCGGAAGGCTACACCTTC; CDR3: CSASGRLAEGYTF
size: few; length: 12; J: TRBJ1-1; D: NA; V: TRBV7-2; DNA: TGTGCCAGCAGCTTAATCCCCACTGAAGCTTTCTTT; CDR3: CASSLIPTEAFF
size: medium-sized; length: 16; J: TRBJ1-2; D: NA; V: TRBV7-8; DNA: TGTGCCAGCAGCCTCGGACAAGCCTGGGCTAACTATGGCTACACCTTC; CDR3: CASSLGQAWANYGYTF
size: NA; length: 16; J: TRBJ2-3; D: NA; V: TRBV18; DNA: TGTGCCAGCTCACCCAAGGTTGCGCTTAGCACAGATACGCAGTATTTT; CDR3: CASSPKVALSTDTQYF
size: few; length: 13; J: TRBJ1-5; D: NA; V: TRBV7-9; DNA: TGTGCCAGCAGCTGGGGTCTGGAGCAGCCCCAGCATTTT; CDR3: CASSWGLEQPQHF
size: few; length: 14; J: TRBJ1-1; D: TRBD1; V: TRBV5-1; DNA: TGCGCCAGCAGCTTGGGAGACAGGGTCACTGAAGCTTTCTTT; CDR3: CASSLGDRVTEAFF
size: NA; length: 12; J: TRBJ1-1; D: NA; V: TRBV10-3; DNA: TGTGCCACGGGACCTACGGGGACTGAAGCTTTCTTT; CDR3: CATGPTGTEAFF
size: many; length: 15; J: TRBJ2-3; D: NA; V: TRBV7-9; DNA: TGTGCCAGCAGCCCGGGGTCACAGTCCACAGATACGCAGTATTTT; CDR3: CASSPGSQSTDTQYF
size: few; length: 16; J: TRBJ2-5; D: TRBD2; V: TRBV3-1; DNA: TGTGCCAGCAGCCATTATATAGCGGGGACGCAAGAGACCCAGTACTTC; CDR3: CASSHYIAGTQETQYF
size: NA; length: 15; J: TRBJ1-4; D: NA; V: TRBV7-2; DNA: TGTGCCAGCAGCGCCCGCGTTTTAACTAATGAAAAACTGTTTTTT; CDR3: CASSARVLTNEKLFF
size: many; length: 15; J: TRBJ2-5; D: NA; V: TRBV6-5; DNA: TGTGCCAGCAGTTACGTCGATGCTAACCAAGAGACCCAGTACTTC; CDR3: CASSYVDANQETQYF
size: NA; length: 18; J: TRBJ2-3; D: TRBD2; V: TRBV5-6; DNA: TGTGCCAGCAGCTCGGGACTAGCGGGGGGTTATAATACAGATACGCAGTATTTT; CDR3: CASSSGLAGGYNTDTQYF
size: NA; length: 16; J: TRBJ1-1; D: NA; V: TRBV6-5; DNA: TGTGCCAGCAGTTACTCGCGGGCCGTGGGGTACACTGAAGCTTTCTTT; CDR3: CASSYSRAVGYTEAFF
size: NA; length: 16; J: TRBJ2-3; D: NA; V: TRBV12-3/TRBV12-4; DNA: TGTGCCAGCAGTTTAAATCAGCGTGCTGGCACAGATACGCAGTATTTT; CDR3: CASSLNQRAGTDTQYF
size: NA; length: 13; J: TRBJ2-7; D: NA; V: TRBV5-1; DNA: TGCGCCAGCAGCGGGATCACCCCCTACGAGCAGTACTTC; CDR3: CASSGITPYEQYF
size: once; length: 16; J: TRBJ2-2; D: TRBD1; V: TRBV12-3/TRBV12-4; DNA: TGTGCCAGCAGTTCCGACAGGGGGCATTACACCGGGGAGCTGTTTTTT; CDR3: CASSSDRGHYTGELFF
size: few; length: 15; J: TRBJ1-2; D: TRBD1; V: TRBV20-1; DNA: TGCAGTGCCGGAACCGGCGCACAGGGGCTCGGCGGCTACACCTTC; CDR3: CSAGTGAQGLGGYTF
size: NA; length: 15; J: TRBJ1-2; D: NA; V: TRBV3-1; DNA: TGTGCCAGCAGCCAAGAGGCGACGGCTAACTATGGCTACACCTTC; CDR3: CASSQEATANYGYTF
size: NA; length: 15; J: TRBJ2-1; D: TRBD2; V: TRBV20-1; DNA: TGCAGTGCTCGTACGGGGGGGAGCTCCTACAATGAGCAGTTCTTC; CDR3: CSARTGGSSYNEQFF
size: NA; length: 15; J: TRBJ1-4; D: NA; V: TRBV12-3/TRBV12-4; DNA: TGTGCCAGCAGTTCGGGACAATTGGGTTACGAAAAACTGTTTTTT; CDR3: CASSSGQLGYEKLFF
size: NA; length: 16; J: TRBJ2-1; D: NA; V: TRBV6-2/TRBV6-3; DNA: TGTGCCAGCAGTTACTCCCCGGAGAAACCTTACAATGAGCAGTTCTTC; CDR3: CASSYSPEKPYNEQFF
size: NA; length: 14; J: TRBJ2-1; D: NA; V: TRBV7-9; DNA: TGTGCCAGCAGCTTAGAACGGCGGGGAGGCGAGCAGTTCTTC; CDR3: CASSLERRGGEQFF
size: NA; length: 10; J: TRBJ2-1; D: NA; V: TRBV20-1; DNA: TGCAGTGCTACCAACAATGAGCAGTTCTTC; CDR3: CSATNNEQFF
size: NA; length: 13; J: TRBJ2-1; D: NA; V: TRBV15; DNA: TGTGCCACCAGCAGAGACAGCTACAATGAGCAGTTCTTC; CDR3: CATSRDSYNEQFF
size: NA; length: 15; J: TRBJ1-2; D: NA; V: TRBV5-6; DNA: TGTGCCAGCATCTCAATCGGCAAAACTAACTATGGCTACACCTTC; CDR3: CASISIGKTNYGYTF
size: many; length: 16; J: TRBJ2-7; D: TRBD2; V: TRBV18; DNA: TGTGCCAGCTCACCCTCTGGGACTAGCGGTACCTACGAGCAGTACTTC; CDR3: CASSPSGTSGTYEQYF
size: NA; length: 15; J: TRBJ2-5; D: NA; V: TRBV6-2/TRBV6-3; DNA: TGTGCCAGCAGTTACTCGCTCGAACGTGGAGAGACCCAGTACTTC; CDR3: CASSYSLERGETQYF
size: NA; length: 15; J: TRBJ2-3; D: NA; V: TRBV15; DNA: TGTGCCACCAGCGGAAGAGGCCCCCGAGGAGATACGCAGTATTTT; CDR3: CATSGRGPRGDTQYF
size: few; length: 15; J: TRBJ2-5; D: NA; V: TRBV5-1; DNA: TGCGCCAGCAGCTTGTTACCCAGGTTGACGGAGACCCAGTACTTC; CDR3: CASSLLPRLTETQYF
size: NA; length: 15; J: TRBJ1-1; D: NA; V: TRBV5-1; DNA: TGCGCCAGCAGCTTGGGTTGGCGGCAGAACACTGAAGCTTTCTTT; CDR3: CASSLGWRQNTEAFF
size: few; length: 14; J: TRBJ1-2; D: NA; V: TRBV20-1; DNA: TGCAGTGCTCCCAGGGACGGGGGCGCCGGGGGCTACACCTTC; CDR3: CSAPRDGGAGGYTF
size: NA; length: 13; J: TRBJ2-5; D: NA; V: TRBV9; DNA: TGTGCCAGCAGCGTAGATACAGGGAGAACCCAGTACTTC; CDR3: CASSVDTGRTQYF
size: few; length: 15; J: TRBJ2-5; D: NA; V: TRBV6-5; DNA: TGTGCCAGCAGTTACCTAACAGGGTACCAAGAGACCCAGTACTTC; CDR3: CASSYLTGYQETQYF
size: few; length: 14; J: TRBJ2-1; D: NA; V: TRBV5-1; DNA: TGCGCCAGCAGCTTGGGATTTTCAGGGCGTGAGCAGTTCTTC; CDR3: CASSLGFSGREQFF
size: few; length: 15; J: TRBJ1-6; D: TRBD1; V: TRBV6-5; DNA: TGTGCCAGCAGTAGGGACAGTACCTATAATTCACCCCTCCACTTT; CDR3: CASSRDSTYNSPLHF
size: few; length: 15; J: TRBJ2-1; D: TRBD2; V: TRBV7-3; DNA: TGTGCCAGCAGCCCCGGACTAGCCCAGTCTCGGGAGCAGTTCTTC; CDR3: CASSPGLAQSREQFF
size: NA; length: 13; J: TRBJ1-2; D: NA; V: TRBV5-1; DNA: TGCGCCAGCACGATCGGGGTAGCTAGCGGCTACACCTTC; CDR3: CASTIGVASGYTF
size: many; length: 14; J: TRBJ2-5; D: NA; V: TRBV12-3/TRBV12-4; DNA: TGTGCCAGCAGTAGAGGGTTCCGCCAAGAGACCCAGTACTTC; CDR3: CASSRGFRQETQYF
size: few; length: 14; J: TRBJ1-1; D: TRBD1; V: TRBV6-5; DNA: TGTGCCAGCAGATCGACAGGGGTGAACACTGAAGCTTTCTTT; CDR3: CASRSTGVNTEAFF
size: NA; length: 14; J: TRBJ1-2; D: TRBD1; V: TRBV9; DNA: TGTGCCAGCAGCGTAGAGGCAGGGGGCTATGGCTACACCTTC; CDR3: CASSVEAGGYGYTF
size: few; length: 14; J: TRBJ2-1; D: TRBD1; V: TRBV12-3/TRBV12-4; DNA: TGTGCCAGCAGTCCTCGGACAGGCGACAATGAGCAGTTCTTC; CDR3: CASSPRTGDNEQFF
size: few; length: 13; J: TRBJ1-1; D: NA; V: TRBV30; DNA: TGTGCCTGGAGTTACGGGGTGAACACTGAAGCTTTCTTT; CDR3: CAWSYGVNTEAFF
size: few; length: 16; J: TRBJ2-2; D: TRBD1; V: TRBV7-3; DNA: TGTGCCAGCAGCTTAATGGGACAGGGGGGAAGCGGGGAGCTGTTTTTT; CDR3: CASSLMGQGGSGELFF
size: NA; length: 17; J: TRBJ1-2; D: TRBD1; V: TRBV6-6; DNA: TGTGCCAGCAATCGACCCAGTGGGGGGACAGCTTCATGGGACTACACCTTC; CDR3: CASNRPSGGTASWDYTF
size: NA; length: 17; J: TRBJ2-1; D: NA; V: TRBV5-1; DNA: TGCGCCAGCAGCCAGATTAAGAGGGGCTTTCCTAACAATGAGCAGTTCTTC; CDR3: CASSQIKRGFPNNEQFF
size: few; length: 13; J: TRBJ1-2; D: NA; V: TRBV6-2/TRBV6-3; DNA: TGTGCCAGCAGAGAATACAGCCTCGGAGGCTACACCTTC; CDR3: CASREYSLGGYTF
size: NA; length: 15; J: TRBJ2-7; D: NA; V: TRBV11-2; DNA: TGTGCCAGCAGCTTAGGACAGGCGGGATCCTACGAGCAGTACTTC; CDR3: CASSLGQAGSYEQYF
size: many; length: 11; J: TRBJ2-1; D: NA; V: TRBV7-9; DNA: TGTGCCAGCAGTTTACGAAATGAGCAGTTCTTC; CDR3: CASSLRNEQFF
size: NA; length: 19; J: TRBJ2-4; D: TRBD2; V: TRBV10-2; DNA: TGCGCCAGCAGTGACCTCCACGGACTAGCGGGGGGCGCCAAAAACATTCAGTACTTC; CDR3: CASSDLHGLAGGAKNIQYF